The T cell receptor (beta chain) described here comes from a study of T cell repertoires in cytomegalovirus infection. TCRdb re-called the reads with MiXCR, one entry per CDR3 protein. This table has about 97,000 distinct CDR3 sequences, 16% appearing once. There are a few counts of this clonotype. Its antigen remains unknown. Overall study findings and caveats: Ex vivo responses were dominated by HLA-C-restricted CMV-specific TCR beta clonotypes.

Per the germline V gene, CDR1 is LGHNA and CDR2 is YNFKEQ. The CDR3 loop spans 13 amino acids. Trimming took 0 bases from V and 3 from J, leaving 5 bases between them. The sample comprised PBMCs. This sequence originates from a human donor in good health (CMV status not recorded). Some clones in this sample may be carry-over from other donors' samples. This sequence joins TRBV4-2 and TRBJ2-5; no clear D. The CDR3 sequence: CASSQDLEETQYF. The CDR3 coding sequence is TGTGCCAGCAGCCAAGATCTTGAAGAGACCCAGTACTTC.